A single sample gave rise to the 15 T cell receptor beta chains below, sequenced in a study of neoadjuvant anti-PD-1 for oral cavity cancer. Sequencing was performed with immunoSEQ multiplex PCR; in TCRdb, only in-frame clones are kept and a portion is missing. The sample holds some 11,000 clones; approximately 63% are singletons and the top ten take over 6.5%. The specimen was tumor tissue, collected before nivolumab (anti-PD-1) treatment. The source is a person between 40 and 85 years old with oral cavity squamous cell carcinoma. The donor label of this sample is uncertain.

The chain couples TRBV7-8 to TRBJ2-4; D possibly corresponds to TRBD1 (6 bases). V was cut by 5 bases and J by 2 bases, with 19 bases left in between. Germline loops: CDR1 SGHVS, CDR2 FQNEAQ. CDR3 size: 17 residues. The CDR3 nucleotides are TGTGCCAGCAGCCCCCCCCGTCGACAGGCTCCCAAAAACATTCAGTACTTC. Translating it yields CASSPPRRQAPKNIQYF.

The chain recombines TRBV5-4 with TRBJ2-7; 10 bases are a match to TRBD1. CDR3 length: 13 residues. J gave up 7 bases and V 2 bases, and 3 bases lay outside the gene matches. Germline-derived CDR1 and CDR2 are SGHNT and YYREEE (reference sequence). CDR3 sequence reads: CASSLGQGVEQYF. The DNA of the CDR3 is TGTGCCAGCAGCTTAGGACAGGGGGTTGAGCAGTACTTC.

The chain combines TRBV16 with TRBJ1-1; D perhaps matches TRBD1 (5 bases). This CDR3 comprises 14 residues. CDR1 and CDR2 (germline): KGHSY, FQNENV. Trimming took 5 bases from V and 4 from J, leaving 14 bases between them. The CDR3 bases are TGTGCCAGCAGCTTCTATCAGGGTCGCACTGAAGCTTTCTTT. Amino acid sequence: CASSFYQGRTEAFF.

CDR3 protein: CASSFQVMGETQYF. The CDR3 DNA reads TGCGCCAGCAGCTTTCAGGTCATGGGGGAGACCCAGTACTTC. The gene calls are TRBV5-1 and TRBJ2-5; D is ambiguous. The ends were cut back, 2 bases at V and 5 bases at J, with 13 bases in the middle. The V gene's germline CDR1 is SGHRS and CDR2 YFSETQ. The CDR3 has 14 amino acids.

This chain uses TRBV6-1 with TRBJ2-5; D is uncertain. V lost 0 bases and J lost 4, with 12 bases in between. Germline CDR1 is MNHNS and CDR2 is SASEGT. This CDR3 has 15 amino acids. CDR3 residues: CASSEAAATRETQYF. The CDR3 DNA reads TGTGCCAGCAGTGAAGCGGCAGCTACAAGAGAGACCCAGTACTTC.

The chain joins TRBV7-6 to TRBJ2-5; TRBD1 aligns across 7 bases. Per germline, CDR1 SGHVS and CDR2 FNYEAQ. V lost 5 bases and J lost 1; bases outside the gene matches: 10. CDR3 length equals 16 residues. CDR3: CASSGGLGTAQETQYF. The CDR3 DNA follows: TGTGCCAGCAGCGGAGGTTTAGGGACAGCCCAAGAGACCCAGTACTTC.

This chain uses TRBV7-8 with TRBJ2-3, with 10 bases that match TRBD1. CDR3 length: 13 amino acids. Germline V lookup: CDR1 SGHVS, CDR2 FQNEAQ. V shed 5 bases and J 8 bases; nucleotides not matched to a gene: 4. The CDR3 is CASSVRDRGTQYF. DNA of the CDR3: TGTGCCAGCAGCGTCCGGGACAGGGGTACGCAGTATTTT.

This sequence joins TRBV18 and TRBJ2-2; 9 bases are a match to TRBD1. J gave up 5 bases and V 6 bases, and 4 bases lay outside the gene matches. This CDR3 region has 14 residues. Per germline, CDR1 KGHSH and CDR2 LQKENI. The CDR3 sequence: CASSGQGSTGELFF. The CDR3 nucleotides read TGTGCCAGCTCGGGACAGGGTTCAACCGGGGAGCTGTTTTTT.

This clone turned up a few times. The chain uses TRBV5-5 and TRBJ2-7, with 7 bases matching TRBD1. This CDR3 contains 13 residues. The germline gives CDR1 SGHKS, CDR2 YYEKEE (reference sequence). After removal of 5 bases from V and 0 bases from J, the junction contained 2 bases not matched to a gene. The CDR3 loop is CASSRQGSYEQYF. The CDR3 DNA is TGTGCCAGCAGTAGACAGGGCTCCTACGAGCAGTACTTC.

The J gene is TRBJ2-5, the V gene TRBV5-3; tentative D call: TRBD2 (6 bases). TRBV5-3 is labeled an ORF, and its function is uncertain. The CDR3 loop spans 14 amino acids. Trimming shortened V by 6 bases and J by 3 bases, and 15 bases separated the two germline ends. CDR3 residues: CARIKKGLEETQYF. CDR3 in DNA: TGTGCCAGAATAAAAAAGGGACTCGAAGAGACCCAGTACTTC.

CDR3 sequence: CSVLLGVGQPQHF. CDR3 DNA: TGCAGCGTTTTGTTGGGGGTGGGTCAGCCCCAGCATTTT. V usage is TRBV29-1 and J usage is TRBJ1-5, with TRBD1 as a possible D gene (5 bases). V was clipped by 5 bases and J by 6 bases, with 14 bases between them. There are 13 residues in the CDR3. Germline V gene data show CDR1 as SQVTM and CDR2 as ANQGSEA.

The chain employs TRBV7-2 and TRBJ2-1; possible D gene TRBD1, 6 bases. Germline V CDR1 and CDR2: SGHTA, FQGNSA. The CDR3 consists of 14 residues. The V end was cut by 0 bases, the J end by 6 bases, with 9 bases between. The CDR3 nucleotides read TGTGCCAGCAGCTTAGCGGGGGCCATCAATGAGCAGTTCTTC. Translation: CASSLAGAINEQFF.

The V and J genes are TRBV19 and TRBJ1-1; a possible D gene is TRBD1 (6 bases). Trimming removed 7 bases from V and 0 bases from J, with 15 bases in between. This CDR3 comprises 15 residues. Germline CDR1 and CDR2: LNHDA and SQIVND (reference sequence). This CDR3 is CASTKGGDLNTEAFF. The CDR3 nucleotides are TGTGCCAGTACCAAAGGGGGAGACTTGAACACTGAAGCTTTCTTT.

By proportion, this clone is medium-sized. The chain recombines TRBV6-6 with TRBJ1-6, with D perhaps TRBD1 (6 bases). Germline V gene sequence: CDR1 MNHNY, CDR2 SVGAGI (reference sequence). Trimming stripped 6 bases from V and 7 bases from J, with 13 bases between. The CDR3 consists of 14 residues. Written as DNA, the CDR3 is TGTGCCAGCAGCCCTACAGGGAACAATTCACCCCTCCACTTT. Translating gives CASSPTGNNSPLHF.

The chain is built from TRBV5-6 and TRBJ1-6; D is unclear. CDR1 and CDR2 (germline): SGHDT, YYEEEE. The CDR3 is made up of 16 amino acids. With 0 bases removed from V and 6 bases from J, the gap between germline ends came to 13 bases. The CDR3 bases are TGTGCCAGCAGCTTGGAGCACAGCCTGATTAATTCACCCCTCCACTTT. Translated, it gives CASSLEHSLINSPLHF.